This TCR beta chain was observed in a study of radiotherapy plus CTLA-4 blockade in lung cancer. General study results and limits: After radiotherapy and ipilimumab, tumor-derived clones expanded in peripheral blood. Strongest reported response predictors: early blood clone changes and post-radiation interferon-beta.

CDR3 length: 13 residues. The germline V gene has CDR1 LNHDA and CDR2 SQIVND (reference sequence). With V trimmed by 4 bases and J by 6 bases, 3 bases remained unmatched. It was focal radiation plus CTLA-4 blockade with ipilimumab that patients with chemo-refractory metastatic non-small-cell lung cancer received. This clone came up a few times. No antigen is known for it. Profiled with immunoSEQ multiplex PCR; TCRdb holds only in-frame clones, not every one. This table holds under 40,000 clones, approximately 66% found once. The receptor's source is a human donor with non-small cell lung cancer who had stable disease on radiotherapy plus ipilimumab. Material: peripheral blood, obtained from a patient treated with radiotherapy plus ipilimumab. This chain links TRBV19 with TRBJ1-5; 7 nucleotides agree with TRBD1. CDR3 in DNA: TGTGCCAGTAGTAGGGACAGCCCTCAGCCCCAGCATTTT. Protein: CASSRDSPQPQHF.